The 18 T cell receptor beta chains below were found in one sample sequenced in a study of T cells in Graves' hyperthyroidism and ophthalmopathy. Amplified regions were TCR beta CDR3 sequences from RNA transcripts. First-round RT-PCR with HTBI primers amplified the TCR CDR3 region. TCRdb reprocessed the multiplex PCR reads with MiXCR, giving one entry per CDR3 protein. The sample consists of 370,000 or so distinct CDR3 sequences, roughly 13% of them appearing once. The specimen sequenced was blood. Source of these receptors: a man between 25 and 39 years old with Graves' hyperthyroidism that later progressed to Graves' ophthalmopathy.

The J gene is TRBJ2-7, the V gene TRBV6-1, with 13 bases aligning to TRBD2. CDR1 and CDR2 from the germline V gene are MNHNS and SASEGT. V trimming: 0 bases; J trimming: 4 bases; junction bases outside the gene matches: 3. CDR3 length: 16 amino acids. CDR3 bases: TGTGCCAGCAGTGAAGCCGGACTAGCGGGGGTTTACGAGCAGTACTTC. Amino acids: CASSEAGLAGVYEQYF.

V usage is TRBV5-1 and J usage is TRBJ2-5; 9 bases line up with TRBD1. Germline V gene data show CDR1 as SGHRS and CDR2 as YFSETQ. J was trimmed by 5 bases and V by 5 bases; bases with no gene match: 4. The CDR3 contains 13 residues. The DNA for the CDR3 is TGCGCCAGCAGGGGACAGGGAATTGAGACCCAGTACTTC. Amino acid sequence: CASRGQGIETQYF.

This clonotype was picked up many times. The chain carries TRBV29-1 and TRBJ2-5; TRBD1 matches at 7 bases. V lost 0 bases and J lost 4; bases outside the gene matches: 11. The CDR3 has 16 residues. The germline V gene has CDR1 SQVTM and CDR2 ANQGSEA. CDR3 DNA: TGCAGCGTTGAAGATCCGGACCGACAGGGTATAGAGACCCAGTACTTC. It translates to CSVEDPDRQGIETQYF.

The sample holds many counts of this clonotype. CDR3: CASSIAGGSGELFF. In DNA, the CDR3 is TGTGCCAGCAGCATAGCGGGGGGGTCCGGGGAGCTGTTTTTT. The V gene is TRBV28, the J gene TRBJ2-2, with TRBD2 matching over 11 bases. Germline-derived CDR1 and CDR2 are MDHEN and SYDVKM. The CDR3 covers 14 residues. Trimming cost V 6 bases and J 6 bases; bases outside gene matches: 3.

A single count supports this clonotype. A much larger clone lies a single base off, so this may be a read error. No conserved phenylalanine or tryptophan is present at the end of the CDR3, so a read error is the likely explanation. As DNA, the CDR3 is TGTGCCAGCAGCGGCGCCTCCGGGACAGGGGGTCGCTACGAGCAGTACCTC. Amino acids: CASSGASGTGGRYEQYL. V gene TRBV13 combines with J gene TRBJ2-7; 11 bases are shared with TRBD1. V was clipped by 5 bases and J by 3 bases; unmatched bases: 12. Germline lookup yields CDR1 PRHDT and CDR2 FYEKMQ (reference sequence). This CDR3 is 17 amino acids long.

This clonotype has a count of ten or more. The CDR3 here is CASSPHALLGLYEQYF. The CDR3 coding sequence is TGTGCCAGCAGTCCCCACGCTCTCCTGGGCCTCTACGAGCAGTACTTC. The chain carries TRBV11-2 and TRBJ2-7; no reliable D call. CDR1 SGHAT and CDR2 FQNNGV come from the germline V gene. This CDR3 has 16 amino acids. Trimming stripped 6 bases from V and 3 bases from J, with 21 bases between. The variable domain in full, with the rest retrieved from reference TRBV11-2 and TRBJ2-7, is EAGVAQSPRYKIIEKRQSVAFWCNPISGHATLYWYQQILGQGPKLLIQFQNNGVVDDSQLPKDRFSAERLKGVDSTLKIQPAKLEDSAVYLCASSPHALLGLYEQYFGPGTRLTVT.

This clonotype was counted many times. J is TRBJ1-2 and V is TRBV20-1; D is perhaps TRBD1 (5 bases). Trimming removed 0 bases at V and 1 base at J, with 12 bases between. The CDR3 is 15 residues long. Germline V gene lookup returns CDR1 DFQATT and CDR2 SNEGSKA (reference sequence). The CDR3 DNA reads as TGCAGTGCTAGAGATCTCCAGGGACGTAACTATGGCTACACCTTC. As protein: CSARDLQGRNYGYTF.

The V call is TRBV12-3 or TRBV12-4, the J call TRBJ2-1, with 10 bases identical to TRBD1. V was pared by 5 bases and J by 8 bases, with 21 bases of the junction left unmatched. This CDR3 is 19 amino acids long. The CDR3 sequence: CASSLRDRGSGEIGDEQFF. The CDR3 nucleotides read TGTGCCAGCAGTCTCCGGGACAGGGGAAGTGGGGAGATTGGGGATGAGCAGTTCTTC.

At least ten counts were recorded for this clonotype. CDR3 DNA sequence: TGTGCCAGCACTTTGACAGGGTTGGCCTATGGCTACACCTTC. Translation: CASTLTGLAYGYTF. V and J are TRBV2 and TRBJ1-2; 7 nucleotides match TRBD1. The germline V gene encodes CDR1 SNHLY and CDR2 FYNNEI. The CDR3 has 14 amino acids. Trimming removed 7 bases from V and 4 bases from J; junction bases left unmatched: 9.

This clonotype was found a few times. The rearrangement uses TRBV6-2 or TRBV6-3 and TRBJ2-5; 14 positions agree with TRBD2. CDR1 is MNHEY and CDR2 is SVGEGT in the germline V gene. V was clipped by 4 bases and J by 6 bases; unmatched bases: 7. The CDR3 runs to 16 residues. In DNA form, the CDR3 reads TGTGCCAGCAGTTCTACGGGGACTAGCGGGGGAAAGACCCAGTACTTC. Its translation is CASSSTGTSGGKTQYF.

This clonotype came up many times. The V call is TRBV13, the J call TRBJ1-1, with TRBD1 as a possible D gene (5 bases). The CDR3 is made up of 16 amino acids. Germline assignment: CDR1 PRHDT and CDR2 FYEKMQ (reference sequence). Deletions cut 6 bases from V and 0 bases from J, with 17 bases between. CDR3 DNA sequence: TGTGCCAGCAGAATTAGGGGTGGAGAGGTGAACACTGAAGCTTTCTTT. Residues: CASRIRGGEVNTEAFF.

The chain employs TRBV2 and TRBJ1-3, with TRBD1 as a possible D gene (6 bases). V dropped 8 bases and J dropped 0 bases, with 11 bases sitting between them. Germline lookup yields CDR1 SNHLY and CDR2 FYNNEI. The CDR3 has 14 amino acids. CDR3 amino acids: CASGEGGSGNTIYF. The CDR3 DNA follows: TGTGCCAGCGGGGAAGGGGGCTCTGGAAACACCATATATTTT.

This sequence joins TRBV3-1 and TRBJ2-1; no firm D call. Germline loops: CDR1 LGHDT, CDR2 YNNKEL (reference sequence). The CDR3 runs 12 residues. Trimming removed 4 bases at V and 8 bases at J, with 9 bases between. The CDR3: CASSRVDDEQFF. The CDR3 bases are TGTGCCAGCAGCCGAGTCGATGATGAGCAGTTCTTC.

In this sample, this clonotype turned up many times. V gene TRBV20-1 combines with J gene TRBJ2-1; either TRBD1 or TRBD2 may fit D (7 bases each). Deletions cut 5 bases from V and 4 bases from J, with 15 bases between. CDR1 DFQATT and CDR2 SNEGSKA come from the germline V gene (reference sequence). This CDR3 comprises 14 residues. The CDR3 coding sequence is TGCAGTGCTGCAGGGGGGGCTGGGTACAATGAGCAGTTCTTC. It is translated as CSAAGGAGYNEQFF.

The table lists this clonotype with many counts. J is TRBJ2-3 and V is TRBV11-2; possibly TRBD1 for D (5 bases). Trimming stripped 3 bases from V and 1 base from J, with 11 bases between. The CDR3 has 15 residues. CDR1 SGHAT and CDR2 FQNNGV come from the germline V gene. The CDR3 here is CASSFKGLGTDTQYF. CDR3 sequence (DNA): TGTGCCAGCAGCTTCAAGGGGTTGGGCACAGATACGCAGTATTTT.

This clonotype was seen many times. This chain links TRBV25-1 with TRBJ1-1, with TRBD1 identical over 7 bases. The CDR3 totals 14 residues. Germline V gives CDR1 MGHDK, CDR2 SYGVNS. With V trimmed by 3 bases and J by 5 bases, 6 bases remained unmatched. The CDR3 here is CASSDRNRGTEAFF. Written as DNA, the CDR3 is TGTGCCAGCAGTGATCGGAACAGGGGAACTGAAGCTTTCTTT.

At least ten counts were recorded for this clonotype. The CDR3 nucleotides are TGTGCCATCAGTAAAGGGGGCATCACTGAAGCTTTCTTT. As protein: CAISKGGITEAFF. V usage is TRBV10-3 and J usage is TRBJ1-1, with 7 bases matching TRBD1. CDR3 length equals 13 residues. Unmatched junction bases numbered 4, after V lost 5 bases and J lost 4 bases. CDR1 and CDR2 from the germline V gene are ENHRY and SYGVKD.

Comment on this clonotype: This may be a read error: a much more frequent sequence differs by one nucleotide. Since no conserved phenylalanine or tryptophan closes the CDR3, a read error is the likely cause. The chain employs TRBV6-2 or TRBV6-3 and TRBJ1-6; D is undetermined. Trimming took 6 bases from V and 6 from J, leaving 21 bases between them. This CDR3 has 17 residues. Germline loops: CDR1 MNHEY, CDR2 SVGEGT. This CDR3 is CASRNILRRGGNSPLHL. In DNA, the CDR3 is TGTGCCAGCAGAAACATATTAAGACGGGGAGGTAATTCACCCCTCCACCTT.